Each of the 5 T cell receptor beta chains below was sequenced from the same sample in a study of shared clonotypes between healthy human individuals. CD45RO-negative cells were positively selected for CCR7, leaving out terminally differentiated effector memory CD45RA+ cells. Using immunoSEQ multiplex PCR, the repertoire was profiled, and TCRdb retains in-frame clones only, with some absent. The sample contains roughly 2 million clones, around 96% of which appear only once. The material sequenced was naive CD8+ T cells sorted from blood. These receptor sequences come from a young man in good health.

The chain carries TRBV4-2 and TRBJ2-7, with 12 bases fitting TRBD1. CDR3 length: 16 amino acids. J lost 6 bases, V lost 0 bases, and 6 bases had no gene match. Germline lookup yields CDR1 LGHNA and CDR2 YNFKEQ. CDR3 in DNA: TGTGCCAGCAGCCAAGATGTGGGGGACAGGGGGCTCGAGCAGTACTTC. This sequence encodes CASSQDVGDRGLEQYF.

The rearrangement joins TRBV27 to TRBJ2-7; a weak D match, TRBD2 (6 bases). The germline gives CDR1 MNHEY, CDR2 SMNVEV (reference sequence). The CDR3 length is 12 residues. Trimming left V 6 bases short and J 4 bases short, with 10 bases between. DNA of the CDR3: TGTGCCAGCAGATCACTAGCATACGAGCAGTACTTC. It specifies CASRSLAYEQYF.

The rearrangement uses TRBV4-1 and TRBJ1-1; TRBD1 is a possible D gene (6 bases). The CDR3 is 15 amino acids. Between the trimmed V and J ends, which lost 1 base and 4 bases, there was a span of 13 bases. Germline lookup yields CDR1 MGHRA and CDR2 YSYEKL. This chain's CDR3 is CASSQAGGAGTEAFF. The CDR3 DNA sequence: TGCGCCAGCAGCCAAGCTGGGGGCGCGGGCACTGAAGCTTTCTTT.

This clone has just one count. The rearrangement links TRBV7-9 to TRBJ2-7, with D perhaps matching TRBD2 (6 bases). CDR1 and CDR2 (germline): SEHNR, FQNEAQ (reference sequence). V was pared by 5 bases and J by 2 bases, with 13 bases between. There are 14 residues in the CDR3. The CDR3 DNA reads TGTGCCAGCAGCCCCCACGGGAGTACCTACGAGCAGTACTTC. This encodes CASSPHGSTYEQYF.

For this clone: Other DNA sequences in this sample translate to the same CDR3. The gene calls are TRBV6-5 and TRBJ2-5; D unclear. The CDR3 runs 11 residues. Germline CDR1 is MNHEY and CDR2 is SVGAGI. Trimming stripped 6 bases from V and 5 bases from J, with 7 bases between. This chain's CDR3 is CASSLLETQYF. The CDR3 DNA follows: TGTGCCAGCAGCCTACTGGAGACCCAGTACTTC.